The rows below give T cell receptor beta chains drawn from one sample of a study of control samples from healthy donors and cancer patients. Profiled with immunoSEQ multiplex PCR; TCRdb holds only in-frame clones, not every one. The profile shows about 170,000 clones, 80% to 90% of them singletons. The source material was blood. The receptors were sampled from a man aged 25 to 40 in good health. Both conserved end residues are part of each CDR3. Expanded clones are given a class, and other clones once, few, many or no size at all.

j_call: TRBJ1-1; clone_size: -; cdr3_length: 14; v_call: TRBV7-9; cdr3_aa: CASSGARRNTEAFF
j_call: TRBJ1-2; clone_size: -; cdr3_length: 11; v_call: TRBV29-1; cdr3_aa: CSVTGGEGYTF
j_call: TRBJ2-3; clone_size: once; cdr3_length: 11; v_call: TRBV18; cdr3_aa: CASQPGDTQYF
j_call: TRBJ2-2; clone_size: few; cdr3_length: 16; v_call: TRBV4-2; cdr3_aa: CASSQEAAVNTGELFF
j_call: TRBJ2-7; clone_size: -; cdr3_length: 17; v_call: TRBV5-1; cdr3_aa: CASSLGWLQGESYEQYF
j_call: TRBJ1-1; clone_size: -; cdr3_length: 15; v_call: TRBV5-6; cdr3_aa: CASSFTGRGPTEAFF
j_call: TRBJ2-3; clone_size: -; cdr3_length: 17; v_call: TRBV9; cdr3_aa: CASSVGGLRLSWQTQYF
j_call: TRBJ2-7; clone_size: -; cdr3_length: 15; v_call: TRBV6-2/TRBV6-3; cdr3_aa: CASSYSGDRAHEQYF
j_call: TRBJ2-5; clone_size: -; cdr3_length: 14; v_call: TRBV18; cdr3_aa: CASSPPSREETQYF
j_call: TRBJ2-2; clone_size: -; cdr3_length: 15; v_call: TRBV9; cdr3_aa: CASKPSGLNTGELFF
j_call: TRBJ2-7; clone_size: -; cdr3_length: 12; v_call: TRBV12-3/TRBV12-4; cdr3_aa: CASSLGAGEQYF
j_call: TRBJ1-4; clone_size: -; cdr3_length: 14; v_call: TRBV2; cdr3_aa: CASRFRDRGGKLFF
j_call: TRBJ2-2; clone_size: once; cdr3_length: 16; v_call: TRBV24-1; cdr3_aa: CATSDQDWVNTGELFF
j_call: TRBJ2-2; clone_size: -; cdr3_length: 16; v_call: TRBV6-6; cdr3_aa: CASSLLTGLNTGELFF
j_call: TRBJ2-2; clone_size: few; cdr3_length: 16; v_call: TRBV7-3; cdr3_aa: CASSFMAGGGTGELFF
j_call: TRBJ2-3; clone_size: -; cdr3_length: 16; v_call: TRBV4-2; cdr3_aa: CASSQDWSGSTDTQYF
j_call: TRBJ1-5; clone_size: -; cdr3_length: 14; v_call: TRBV5-1; cdr3_aa: CASSLGTGVQPQHF
j_call: TRBJ1-2; clone_size: -; cdr3_length: 13; v_call: TRBV7-2; cdr3_aa: CASSLEKNYGYTF
j_call: TRBJ1-2; clone_size: -; cdr3_length: 11; v_call: TRBV7-9; cdr3_aa: CASSSGYGYTF
j_call: TRBJ2-3; clone_size: once; cdr3_length: 12; v_call: TRBV12-3/TRBV12-4; cdr3_aa: CATRDSTDTQYF
j_call: TRBJ1-6; clone_size: -; cdr3_length: 14; v_call: TRBV28; cdr3_aa: CASSLRDRGSPLHF
j_call: TRBJ1-2; clone_size: -; cdr3_length: 16; v_call: TRBV6-2/TRBV6-3; cdr3_aa: CASSAREDASNYGYTF
j_call: TRBJ2-1; clone_size: -; cdr3_length: 14; v_call: TRBV6-5; cdr3_aa: CASGAGGAYNEQFF
j_call: TRBJ1-2; clone_size: -; cdr3_length: 14; v_call: TRBV19; cdr3_aa: CASSGGARTYGYTF
j_call: TRBJ1-5; clone_size: -; cdr3_length: 15; v_call: TRBV27; cdr3_aa: CASSLSNGVGQPQHF
j_call: TRBJ2-3; clone_size: -; cdr3_length: 17; v_call: TRBV27; cdr3_aa: CASSSRLAGGYTDTQYF
j_call: TRBJ2-5; clone_size: -; cdr3_length: 16; v_call: TRBV5-1; cdr3_aa: CASSLDGSGYSGTQYF